The rows below give T cell receptor beta chains drawn from one sample of a study of Ad26.COV2.S vaccination and SARS-CoV-2 variants. Profiling relied on immunoSEQ multiplex PCR, and the TCRdb table lists in-frame clones only, not all of them. The data show about 350,000 clones, about 88% seen once. The source was peripheral blood, collected in a trial of Ad26.COV2.S vaccine versus placebo. The receptor set was obtained from a person between 18 and 59 years old who received the Ad26.COV2.S COVID-19 vaccine or a placebo. The CDR3 runs from the conserved cysteine through the conserved F or W. D genes are given only for firm matches. Not every row has a clone size; where given, it reads once, few, many or a size class.

V gene: TRBV27
D gene: NA
clone size: NA
J gene: TRBJ1-2
CDR3 DNA: TGTGCCAGCAACAACCTCCCCCGGACCCATAACTATGGCTACACCTTC
CDR3 protein: CASNNLPRTHNYGYTF

V gene: TRBV24-1
D gene: NA
clone size: NA
J gene: TRBJ2-1
CDR3 DNA: TGTGCCACCAGTGATGCTGGGTCCTACAATGAGCAGTTCTTC
CDR3 protein: CATSDAGSYNEQFF

V gene: TRBV3-1/TRBV3-2
D gene: TRBD2
clone size: NA
J gene: TRBJ2-1
CDR3 DNA: TGTGCCAGCAGCCTACTAGCGGGAGCTTTGAATGAGCAGTTCTTC
CDR3 protein: CASSLLAGALNEQFF

V gene: TRBV25-1
D gene: NA
clone size: NA
J gene: TRBJ2-2
CDR3 DNA: TGTGCCAGCAGTGCTACCGGCCGGGGCACCGGGGAGCTGTTTTTT
CDR3 protein: CASSATGRGTGELFF

V gene: TRBV5-1
D gene: NA
clone size: NA
J gene: TRBJ1-5
CDR3 DNA: TGCGCCAGCAGTCATAGCAGGTATAGCAATCAGCCCCAGCATTTT
CDR3 protein: CASSHSRYSNQPQHF

V gene: TRBV6-1
D gene: TRBD1
clone size: NA
J gene: TRBJ2-3
CDR3 DNA: TGTGCCAGCAGTGAAGGGGGTTTTGCCAGGGGGTTTACAGATACGCAGTATTTT
CDR3 protein: CASSEGGFARGFTDTQYF

V gene: TRBV5-1
D gene: TRBD2
clone size: NA
J gene: TRBJ2-5
CDR3 DNA: TGCGCCAGCAGCACCTGGGGGGGGATGGAGACCCAGTACTTC
CDR3 protein: CASSTWGGMETQYF

V gene: TRBV12-3/TRBV12-4
D gene: NA
clone size: once
J gene: TRBJ2-5
CDR3 DNA: TGTGCCAGCAGTCGGACAGTGACCGAGACCCAGTACTTC
CDR3 protein: CASSRTVTETQYF

V gene: TRBV9
D gene: NA
clone size: NA
J gene: TRBJ2-2
CDR3 DNA: TGTGCCAGCAGCGTAGATTCCGCCGGGGAGCTGTTTTTT
CDR3 protein: CASSVDSAGELFF

V gene: TRBV10-3
D gene: NA
clone size: NA
J gene: TRBJ1-2
CDR3 DNA: TGTGCCATCAGTGAGTATCGGGAGGTCAACTATGGCTACACCTTC
CDR3 protein: CAISEYREVNYGYTF

V gene: TRBV9
D gene: NA
clone size: few
J gene: TRBJ1-5
CDR3 DNA: TGTGCCAGCAGCCCCTATGATAGCAATCAGCCCCAGCATTTT
CDR3 protein: CASSPYDSNQPQHF

V gene: TRBV7-9
D gene: TRBD1
clone size: NA
J gene: TRBJ1-1
CDR3 DNA: TGTGCCAGCAGCCTCGACAGGGCCTCCACTGAAGCTTTCTTT
CDR3 protein: CASSLDRASTEAFF

V gene: TRBV7-6
D gene: TRBD2
clone size: NA
J gene: TRBJ2-5
CDR3 DNA: TGTGCCAGCAGCTCGAGTTATAGCGGGAGTTTTGAGACCCAGTACTTC
CDR3 protein: CASSSSYSGSFETQYF

V gene: TRBV5-1
D gene: TRBD1
clone size: few
J gene: TRBJ1-1
CDR3 DNA: TGCGCCAGCAGCACGGACAGGGCGGACACTGAAGCTTTCTTT
CDR3 protein: CASSTDRADTEAFF

V gene: TRBV7-8
D gene: TRBD1
clone size: NA
J gene: TRBJ2-7
CDR3 DNA: TGTGCCAGCAGCTCCCGATCTGACAGGGCCTACGAGCAGTACTTC
CDR3 protein: CASSSRSDRAYEQYF

V gene: TRBV12-3/TRBV12-4
D gene: NA
clone size: NA
J gene: TRBJ1-4
CDR3 DNA: TGTGCCAGCAGTTTGTTTGGAGAAAAACTGTTTTTT
CDR3 protein: CASSLFGEKLFF

V gene: TRBV7-2
D gene: TRBD2
clone size: once
J gene: TRBJ2-5
CDR3 DNA: TGTGCCAGCAGCTTAAGCCTAGCGGGAGGTGGAGAGACCCAGTACTTC
CDR3 protein: CASSLSLAGGGETQYF

V gene: TRBV6-2/TRBV6-3
D gene: NA
clone size: NA
J gene: TRBJ2-5
CDR3 DNA: TGTGCCAGCAGTTACGTCGACGGGGGCCTACGGGAGACCCAGTACTTC
CDR3 protein: CASSYVDGGLRETQYF

V gene: TRBV29-1
D gene: NA
clone size: NA
J gene: TRBJ2-1
CDR3 DNA: TGCAGCGTTACGCCACCCCAAGGTAGGAATGAGCAGTTCTTC
CDR3 protein: CSVTPPQGRNEQFF

V gene: TRBV7-3
D gene: TRBD1
clone size: NA
J gene: TRBJ2-3
CDR3 DNA: TGTGCCAGCAGCTCACCCATGTTGGGACAGGACCCCATCACAGATACGCAGTATTTT
CDR3 protein: CASSSPMLGQDPITDTQYF

V gene: TRBV6-6
D gene: NA
clone size: NA
J gene: TRBJ1-4
CDR3 DNA: TGTGCCAGCAGGAGGGGAAGGGAAAAACTGTTTTTT
CDR3 protein: CASRRGREKLFF

V gene: TRBV28
D gene: NA
clone size: NA
J gene: TRBJ1-2
CDR3 DNA: TGTGCCAGCACCTGGGGGACTTTGTCGGGGTTCGGCTACACCTTC
CDR3 protein: CASTWGTLSGFGYTF

V gene: TRBV19
D gene: NA
clone size: NA
J gene: TRBJ1-2
CDR3 DNA: TGTGCCAGTAGTCCGTTGACAGATTATGGCTACACCTTC
CDR3 protein: CASSPLTDYGYTF

V gene: TRBV5-1
D gene: NA
clone size: NA
J gene: TRBJ1-6
CDR3 DNA: TGCGCCAGCAGCACCGACGGGAGAGGGAATTCACCCCTCCACTTT
CDR3 protein: CASSTDGRGNSPLHF

V gene: TRBV9
D gene: TRBD2
clone size: NA
J gene: TRBJ2-3
CDR3 DNA: TGTGCCAGCAGCGTAGGTAGCGGGGCCTACACAGATACGCAGTATTTT
CDR3 protein: CASSVGSGAYTDTQYF

V gene: TRBV4-1
D gene: TRBD1
clone size: NA
J gene: TRBJ1-6
CDR3 DNA: TGCGCCAGCAGCCCCCAGGACAGGTTGGGGTCACCCCTCCACTTT
CDR3 protein: CASSPQDRLGSPLHF

V gene: TRBV14
D gene: NA
clone size: NA
J gene: TRBJ2-7
CDR3 DNA: TGTGCCAGCAGCCACCAGGCTTGGTCCGAGCAGTACTTC
CDR3 protein: CASSHQAWSEQYF

V gene: TRBV28
D gene: TRBD1
clone size: NA
J gene: TRBJ1-2
CDR3 DNA: TGTGCCCCGGGACAGAGCGACTATGGCTACACCTTC
CDR3 protein: CAPGQSDYGYTF

V gene: TRBV6-5
D gene: TRBD2
clone size: once
J gene: TRBJ2-7
CDR3 DNA: TGTGCCAGCAATTCAGCGGGGGGGCCCCACGAGCAGTACTTC
CDR3 protein: CASNSAGGPHEQYF

V gene: TRBV3-1/TRBV3-2
D gene: NA
clone size: NA
J gene: TRBJ1-5
CDR3 DNA: TGTGCCAGCAGCCATTTACCAGATCAGCCCCAGCATTTT
CDR3 protein: CASSHLPDQPQHF

V gene: TRBV4-1
D gene: TRBD1
clone size: NA
J gene: TRBJ1-6
CDR3 DNA: TGCGCCAGCAGCCAGGGACAGGGTATATCACCCCTCCACTTT
CDR3 protein: CASSQGQGISPLHF

V gene: TRBV19
D gene: NA
clone size: NA
J gene: TRBJ1-5
CDR3 DNA: TGTGCCAGTAGTGCCCGGCTTACAGCCCTCTACAATCAGCCCCAGCATTTT
CDR3 protein: CASSARLTALYNQPQHF

V gene: TRBV4-1
D gene: NA
clone size: NA
J gene: TRBJ1-5
CDR3 DNA: TGCGCCAGCAGCCAAGATAGGCAGGGATTCAATCAGCCCCAGCATTTT
CDR3 protein: CASSQDRQGFNQPQHF

V gene: TRBV18
D gene: TRBD1
clone size: NA
J gene: TRBJ2-7
CDR3 DNA: TGTGCCAGCTCCCCGACAGGGACCACCTACGAGCAGTACTTC
CDR3 protein: CASSPTGTTYEQYF

V gene: TRBV5-1
D gene: TRBD1
clone size: NA
J gene: TRBJ2-5
CDR3 DNA: TGCGCCAGCAGCGCCCAGGGGGCCGGTGAGACCCAGTACTTC
CDR3 protein: CASSAQGAGETQYF

V gene: TRBV4-3
D gene: TRBD1
clone size: few
J gene: TRBJ1-2
CDR3 DNA: TGCGCCAGCAGCCAAGACACCGACAGGGGACGGGGCTACACCTTC
CDR3 protein: CASSQDTDRGRGYTF

V gene: TRBV27
D gene: TRBD2
clone size: NA
J gene: TRBJ2-1
CDR3 DNA: TGTGCCAGCAGTTTATGGGGCGGGGGGGTTCATGAGCAGTTCTTC
CDR3 protein: CASSLWGGGVHEQFF

V gene: TRBV5-1
D gene: NA
clone size: NA
J gene: TRBJ2-4
CDR3 DNA: TGCGCCAGCAGCTTGGGTCTAGATCTCGTGGACATTCAGTACTTC
CDR3 protein: CASSLGLDLVDIQYF

V gene: TRBV5-4
D gene: TRBD1
clone size: NA
J gene: TRBJ1-2
CDR3 DNA: TGTGCCAGCAGGATAGGACAGGGAGTTTATCTTGGCTACACCTTC
CDR3 protein: CASRIGQGVYLGYTF

V gene: TRBV9
D gene: NA
clone size: NA
J gene: TRBJ2-4
CDR3 DNA: TGTGCCAGCAGCGTAGGCCGGAGCCAAAACATTCAGTACTTC
CDR3 protein: CASSVGRSQNIQYF

V gene: TRBV28
D gene: NA
clone size: NA
J gene: TRBJ1-6
CDR3 DNA: TGTGCCAGCAGTCTTATACAGGAAAATTCACCCCTCCACTTT
CDR3 protein: CASSLIQENSPLHF

V gene: TRBV13
D gene: NA
clone size: few
J gene: TRBJ1-2
CDR3 DNA: TGTGCCAGCAGCTTTTTAGAGGGCTCGCGGGGCTACACCTTC
CDR3 protein: CASSFLEGSRGYTF

V gene: TRBV28
D gene: NA
clone size: NA
J gene: TRBJ1-5
CDR3 DNA: TGTGCCAGCAACCCCGCGAATAATCAGCCCCAGCATTTT
CDR3 protein: CASNPANNQPQHF

V gene: TRBV9
D gene: NA
clone size: few
J gene: TRBJ2-7
CDR3 DNA: TGTGCCAGCAGCGTAGGGAACTACCGGAGCTCCTACGAGCAGTACTTC
CDR3 protein: CASSVGNYRSSYEQYF

V gene: TRBV6-5
D gene: NA
clone size: NA
J gene: TRBJ2-1
CDR3 DNA: TGTGCCAGCAGTCCGACCGTCCGGAGATGGAATGAGCAGTTCTTC
CDR3 protein: CASSPTVRRWNEQFF

V gene: TRBV4-1
D gene: TRBD1
clone size: NA
J gene: TRBJ1-1
CDR3 DNA: TGCGCCAGCAGCCATGGGCTGACAGGGGGCAACACTGAAGCTTTCTTT
CDR3 protein: CASSHGLTGGNTEAFF

V gene: TRBV6-5
D gene: TRBD2
clone size: few
J gene: TRBJ2-3
CDR3 DNA: TGTGCCAGCAGCCATAGCGGGATTAACACAGATACGCAGTATTTT
CDR3 protein: CASSHSGINTDTQYF

V gene: TRBV4-3
D gene: NA
clone size: NA
J gene: TRBJ1-6
CDR3 DNA: TGCGCCAGCAGCCAATCCAACAGGGTCCGCTTCTCACCCCTCCACTTT
CDR3 protein: CASSQSNRVRFSPLHF

V gene: TRBV19
D gene: NA
clone size: NA
J gene: TRBJ2-5
CDR3 DNA: TGTGCCAGTAGTATAGAAGGACGGCCCGGGGAGACCCAGTACTTC
CDR3 protein: CASSIEGRPGETQYF

V gene: TRBV19
D gene: NA
clone size: NA
J gene: TRBJ2-7
CDR3 DNA: TGTGCCAGTAGTATAGGGTTCGAGGACTTATCCCGTTACGAGCAGTACTTC
CDR3 protein: CASSIGFEDLSRYEQYF

V gene: TRBV5-5
D gene: NA
clone size: NA
J gene: TRBJ2-5
CDR3 DNA: TGTGCCAGCAGCTTGCAGGGTGGGGAGACCCAGTACTTC
CDR3 protein: CASSLQGGETQYF

V gene: TRBV28
D gene: NA
clone size: once
J gene: TRBJ2-1
CDR3 DNA: TGTGCCAGCAGTCCAATCACCGGGACGATCAACTCGCAGTTCTTC
CDR3 protein: CASSPITGTINSQFF

V gene: TRBV27
D gene: NA
clone size: NA
J gene: TRBJ2-6
CDR3 DNA: TGTGCCAGCAGTTTTGTGTTGAGGGCGGGTTTGAACGTCCTGACTTTC
CDR3 protein: CASSFVLRAGLNVLTF

V gene: TRBV5-1
D gene: NA
clone size: NA
J gene: TRBJ1-1
CDR3 DNA: TGCGCCAGCAACCCGGACGGTGATAGGAACACTGAAGCTTTCTTT
CDR3 protein: CASNPDGDRNTEAFF

V gene: TRBV2
D gene: NA
clone size: NA
J gene: TRBJ2-1
CDR3 DNA: TGTGCCAGCAGCGGGAGCCTTGGCAATGAGCAGTTCTTC
CDR3 protein: CASSGSLGNEQFF

V gene: TRBV6-2/TRBV6-3
D gene: NA
clone size: NA
J gene: TRBJ2-3
CDR3 DNA: TGTGCCAGCAGTTACTCGATCCAGGGGGGGACAGATACGCAGTATTTT
CDR3 protein: CASSYSIQGGTDTQYF

V gene: TRBV7-9
D gene: NA
clone size: NA
J gene: TRBJ2-5
CDR3 DNA: TGTGCCAGCAGCTCAAAGCCCGGGACAAAGCAGGAGACCCAGTACTTC
CDR3 protein: CASSSKPGTKQETQYF